This entry lists 20 T cell receptor beta chains sequenced from one sample in a study of T-cell reconstitution after alpha-beta-depleted transplantation in children. Preparation of the TCRbeta library was carried out with unique molecular identifiers. TCRdb called the PCR reads again in MiXCR, with one record for every CDR3 protein. The table includes 280,000 or so distinct CDR3 sequences, roughly 12% detected once. Sequencing was performed on peripheral blood, taken 180 days after TCRalphabeta/CD19-depleted stem cell transplant. The receptors were gathered from a male patient aged 2 to 9 who had a stem cell transplant for chronic granulomatous disease, so the T cells may come from the graft donor.

This clonotype was observed many times. The rearrangement links TRBV29-1 to TRBJ2-4, with D possibly TRBD1 on 5 matching bases. Per the germline V gene, CDR1 is SQVTM and CDR2 is ANQGSEA. The CDR3 has 14 residues. Trimming removed 1 base from V and 6 bases from J, with 13 bases in between. The CDR3 DNA reads TGCAGCGTTGAAGTTGGGGCCCTCGGAAACATTCAGTACTTC. It encodes CSVEVGALGNIQYF. Filled out from reference TRBV29-1 and TRBJ2-4, the complete variable domain reads SAVISQKPSRDICQRGTSLTIQCQVDSQVTMMFWYRQQPGQSLTLIATANQGSEATYESGFVIDKFPISRPNLTFSTLTVSNMSPEDSSIYLCSVEVGALGNIQYFGAGTRLSVL.

Concerning this clonotype itself: A read error is possible here, since a much larger clone lies one base away. The chain recombines TRBV20-1 with TRBJ2-1; 11 nucleotides align to TRBD2. CDR1 DFQATT and CDR2 SNEGSKA come from the germline V gene (reference sequence). CDR3 size: 16 residues. The DNA for the CDR3 is TGCAGTGCTAGACTCCCGGGACTAGCGGAATTCAATGAGCAGCTCTTC. As protein: CSARLPGLAEFNEQLF.

The chain joins TRBV18 to TRBJ1-1; weak D call: TRBD1 (5 bases). CDR1 and CDR2 from the germline V gene are KGHSH and LQKENI. The CDR3 sequence is 15 residues long. V dropped 2 bases and J dropped 0 bases, with 10 bases sitting between them. The chain's CDR3 is CASSPTGGVNTEAFF. The CDR3 DNA reads TGTGCCAGCTCACCAACCGGGGGAGTGAACACTGAAGCTTTCTTT.

The table lists this clonotype with many counts. The chain is built from TRBV7-3 and TRBJ1-1, with unresolved D. CDR1 and CDR2 from the germline V gene are SGHTA and FQGTGA. The CDR3 spans 15 residues. Trimming removed 1 base at V and 1 base at J, with 10 bases between. CDR3 coding DNA: TGTGCCAGCAGCTTAATTCGGGTCTCGAACACTGAAGCTTTCTTT. This sequence encodes CASSLIRVSNTEAFF.

Turning to this clonotype: A read error may explain this, as a much larger clone is one base away. CDR3: CASSPYRGPYEHYF. Written as DNA, the CDR3 is TGTGCCAGCTCACCGTACAGGGGGCCCTACGAGCATTACTTC. The chain uses TRBV18 and TRBJ2-7; 9 bases agree with TRBD1. Germline V gene data show CDR1 as KGHSH and CDR2 as LQKENI. The CDR3 runs to 14 residues. The full variable domain, with the rest looked up from reference TRBV18 and TRBJ2-7, is NAGVMQNPRHLVRRRGQEARLRCSPMKGHSHVYWYRQLPEEGLKFMVYLQKENIIDESGMPKERFSAEFPKEGPSILRIQQVVRGDSAAYFCASSPYRGPYEHYFGPGTRLTVT.

At least ten counts were recorded for this clonotype. CDR3 bases: TGCGCCAGCAGCTTGTTGGCAGGGGCCTACGAGCAGTACTTC. This gives the protein CASSLLAGAYEQYF. V and J are TRBV5-1 and TRBJ2-7, with a possible D match to TRBD1 (6 bases). Trimming removed 1 base at V and 2 bases at J, with 10 bases between. Germline V gene data show CDR1 as SGHRS and CDR2 as YFSETQ. The CDR3 is 14 residues long.

This clonotype has a count of ten or more. V and J are TRBV5-6 and TRBJ2-7; the match to TRBD2 covers 9 bases. J lost 2 bases, V lost 1 base, and 4 bases had no gene match. The CDR3 consists of 15 residues. Per germline, CDR1 SGHDT and CDR2 YYEEEE. The CDR3 loop reads CASSLLGLATYEQYF. CDR3 coding DNA: TGTGCCAGCAGCTTGCTGGGACTAGCCACCTACGAGCAGTACTTC.

J is TRBJ2-1 and V is TRBV7-2; 7 bases align to TRBD2. Trimming removed 2 bases from V and 6 bases from J; junction bases left unmatched: 13. Germline CDR1 is SGHTA and CDR2 is FQGNSA. The CDR3 consists of 17 residues. CDR3 amino acids: CASSLTPGRSGVNEQFF. The CDR3 DNA reads as TGTGCCAGCAGCTTAACCCCCGGCCGAAGCGGGGTCAATGAGCAGTTCTTC.

The table lists this clonotype with many counts. The rearrangement uses TRBV28 and TRBJ2-1; D is perhaps TRBD1 (6 bases). Germline assignment: CDR1 MDHEN and CDR2 SYDVKM. CDR3 length equals 15 residues. V lost 8 bases and J lost 6, with 20 bases in between. CDR3 in amino acids: CASLRRYRVFNEQFF. The DNA of the CDR3 is TGTGCCAGCCTTCGCCGGTACAGGGTGTTCAATGAGCAGTTCTTC.

This clonotype was detected ten times or more. This chain connects TRBV7-9 to TRBJ1-1; a possible D gene is TRBD1 (5 bases). V lost 4 bases and J lost 1, with 13 bases in between. Germline V lookup: CDR1 SEHNR, CDR2 FQNEAQ (reference sequence). The CDR3 loop spans 15 amino acids. The CDR3: CASSSAGRGNTEAFF. In DNA form, the CDR3 reads TGTGCCAGCAGCTCTGCAGGGAGAGGGAACACTGAAGCTTTCTTT.

This clonotype was seen at least ten times. CDR3 nucleotide sequence: TGCAGTGCTAGGACACTAGCGGGGCGGACCGGGGAGCTGTTTTTT. Amino acids: CSARTLAGRTGELFF. This chain links TRBV20-1 with TRBJ2-2, with 10 bases that match TRBD2. The CDR3 extends over 15 amino acids. Looked up from germline, CDR1 is DFQATT and CDR2 is SNEGSKA (reference sequence). V shed 3 bases, J shed 5 bases, and the junction held 6 bases outside the gene matches.

This clonotype was detected ten times or more. The genes are TRBV30 and TRBJ2-7; D might be TRBD2 (5 bases). The CDR3 is 13 amino acids. Trimming shortened V by 1 base and J by 6 bases, and 13 bases separated the two germline ends. Germline loops: CDR1 GTSNPN, CDR2 SVGIG (reference sequence). CDR3 in amino acids: CAWSGRVDSEQYF. The CDR3 region has the DNA TGTGCCTGGAGTGGGCGGGTAGACTCCGAGCAGTACTTC.

Many counts were recorded for this clonotype. The gene calls are TRBV14 and TRBJ2-5; D not certain. This CDR3 region has 13 residues. The V and J ends lost 2 bases and 2 bases respectively, with 6 bases between them. Germline V gene sequence: CDR1 SGHDN, CDR2 FVKESK. CDR3 in amino acids: CASSQFPQETQYF. The CDR3 DNA reads as TGTGCCAGCAGCCAATTCCCTCAAGAGACCCAGTACTTC.

About this clonotype itself: With a much larger clone just one base away, this may be a read error. The chain's CDR3 is CASSQETGMMATQSF. The CDR3, as DNA: TGTGCCAGCAGCCAGGAAACAGGGATGATGGCGACCCAGTCCTTC. The V and J genes are TRBV14 and TRBJ2-5, with a tentative D call TRBD1 (6 bases). Germline assignment: CDR1 SGHDN and CDR2 FVKESK. The CDR3 spans 15 residues.

Turning to this clonotype: A read error may account for a junction end that differs from germline. The rearrangement joins TRBV18 to TRBJ2-3; possibly TRBD1 for D (6 bases). The CDR3 is made up of 15 amino acids. Germline V gene lookup returns CDR1 KGHSH and CDR2 LQKENI. CDR3 sequence (DNA): TGTGCCAGCTCACCACGGGACAAAGGCACACATACGCAGTATTTT. It is translated as CASSPRDKGTHTQYF.

In its sample, this clonotype was seen many times. This sequence joins TRBV20-1 and TRBJ2-7; D possibly uses TRBD1 or TRBD2 (5 bases each). This CDR3 has 16 residues. With 5 bases removed from V and 4 bases from J, the gap between germline ends came to 24 bases. From germline, CDR1 is DFQATT and CDR2 SNEGSKA (reference sequence). The CDR3: CSADVYKTTPGYEQYF. The CDR3 bases are TGCAGTGCTGACGTATATAAGACTACCCCAGGGTACGAGCAGTACTTC.

This clonotype was counted a few times. J is TRBJ1-1 and V is TRBV13; D is ambiguous. Trimming took off 3 bases at V and 0 bases at J, with 5 bases between the two ends. The CDR3 extends over 13 amino acids. Germline V CDR1 and CDR2: PRHDT, FYEKMQ (reference sequence). The CDR3 here is CASSLFMNTEAFF. The CDR3 nucleotides are TGTGCCAGCAGCTTGTTTATGAACACTGAAGCTTTCTTT.

This chain joins TRBV12-3 or TRBV12-4 and TRBJ2-7; D may be TRBD1 (5 bases). The CDR3 length is 12 residues. With 1 base removed from V and 9 bases from J, the gap between germline ends came to 10 bases. The CDR3 loop is CASSLGRDRQYF. DNA for the CDR3: TGTGCCAGCAGTTTAGGCAGGGATCGGCAGTACTTC.

This clonotype has a count of ten or more. V usage is TRBV2 and J usage is TRBJ1-6, with 7 bases matching TRBD1. Germline values: CDR1 SNHLY, CDR2 FYNNEI. V gave up 3 bases and J gave up 7 bases; unmatched junction bases: 0. This CDR3 is built from 13 residues. CDR3 loop: CASSDRGNSPLHF. The CDR3 DNA reads TGTGCCAGCAGTGACAGGGGGAATTCACCCCTCCACTTT.

This clonotype came up many times. J is TRBJ1-1 and V is TRBV3-1, with unresolved D. V gave up 3 bases and J gave up 9 bases, with 8 bases separating them. Looked up from germline, CDR1 is LGHDT and CDR2 is YNNKEL (reference sequence). CDR3 size: 11 residues. In DNA, the CDR3 is TGTGCCAGCAGCCAGGGGAGGAAAGCTTTCTTT. Amino acids: CASSQGRKAFF.